These T cell receptor beta chains were read from a single sample in a study of CD8+CD57+ T cells in acquired aplastic anemia. A single record per CDR3 protein comes from TCRdb applying MiXCR to the reads. The repertoire holds a few hundred thousand distinct CDR3 sequences, with roughly 50% as singletons. Sequencing used sorted CD4+, CD8+, or CD8+CD57+ T cells (not recorded which) from PBMCs. All receptors derive from a human donor with severe aplastic anemia or a healthy control (not recorded which). Both conserved end residues are part of each CDR3. A D gene is named only where the DNA matches it firmly. Expanded clones get a size class; other rows say once, few or many, or leave the size out.

j_gene: TRBJ1-1; d_gene: -; v_gene: TRBV5-6; abundance: many; CDR3nt: TGTGCCAGCAGCCTACGATACCCGGTAAACACTGAAGCTTTCTTT; CDR3aa: CASSLRYPVNTEAFF
j_gene: TRBJ1-2; d_gene: TRBD1; v_gene: TRBV7-9; abundance: -; CDR3nt: TGTGCCAGCAGCTCACAGGGGCCTAACTATGGCTACACCTTC; CDR3aa: CASSSQGPNYGYTF
j_gene: TRBJ1-2; d_gene: -; v_gene: TRBV19; abundance: -; CDR3nt: TGTGCCAGTAGCCATTTGCCCGTCCTGCACTATGGCTACACCTTC; CDR3aa: CASSHLPVLHYGYTF
j_gene: TRBJ1-2; d_gene: -; v_gene: TRBV30; abundance: -; CDR3nt: TGTGCCTCCAATCCGGGGTGGGGGACCCTGATTACGGGCTACACCTTC; CDR3aa: CASNPGWGTLITGYTF
j_gene: TRBJ2-7; d_gene: -; v_gene: TRBV7-9; abundance: -; CDR3nt: TGTGCCAGCAGCTTGATGGACGAGCAGTACTTC; CDR3aa: CASSLMDEQYF
j_gene: TRBJ1-6; d_gene: TRBD1; v_gene: TRBV3-1; abundance: many; CDR3nt: TGTGCCAGCAGCCAAGAGGGACAGGGGCTTAATTCACCCCTCCACTTT; CDR3aa: CASSQEGQGLNSPLHF
j_gene: TRBJ2-6; d_gene: TRBD2; v_gene: TRBV5-1; abundance: -; CDR3nt: TGCGCCAGCAGCTTGGGGGCCGGGGGGTTGATGGCTGGGGCCAACGTCCTGACTTTC; CDR3aa: CASSLGAGGLMAGANVLTF
j_gene: TRBJ2-5; d_gene: TRBD1; v_gene: TRBV28; abundance: many; CDR3nt: TGTGCCAGCAATACAAGGGACAGGGGGTGGGAGACCCAGTACTTC; CDR3aa: CASNTRDRGWETQYF
j_gene: TRBJ2-3; d_gene: -; v_gene: TRBV5-1; abundance: many; CDR3nt: TGCGCCAGCAGCTTTGTTGGGACAGATACGCAGTATTTT; CDR3aa: CASSFVGTDTQYF
j_gene: TRBJ2-1; d_gene: -; v_gene: TRBV25-1; abundance: -; CDR3nt: TGTGCCAGCAGTGCACCGGGACCAGCCTACAATGAGCAGTTCTTC; CDR3aa: CASSAPGPAYNEQFF
j_gene: TRBJ2-5; d_gene: -; v_gene: TRBV5-8; abundance: many; CDR3nt: TGTGCCAGCAGCTTAGGGGGACAAGAGACCCAGTACTTC; CDR3aa: CASSLGGQETQYF
j_gene: TRBJ2-2; d_gene: TRBD1; v_gene: TRBV20-1; abundance: -; CDR3nt: TGCAGTGCTAGAGGGACAGGGGGCGCCGGGGAGCTGTTTTTT; CDR3aa: CSARGTGGAGELFF
j_gene: TRBJ2-1; d_gene: TRBD2; v_gene: TRBV4-2; abundance: many; CDR3nt: TGTGCCAGCAGCCAAGATAAGCGGGAGGGGCAGTTCTTC; CDR3aa: CASSQDKREGQFF
j_gene: TRBJ1-3; d_gene: -; v_gene: TRBV5-1; abundance: few; CDR3nt: TGCGCCAGCAGCTCGGGACTAGCGGGGGGGCCTAGCACCATATATTTT; CDR3aa: CASSSGLAGGPSTIYF
j_gene: TRBJ2-1; d_gene: -; v_gene: TRBV15; abundance: -; CDR3nt: TGTGCCACCAGCAGAGACCGGCCACAGAATGAGCAGTTCTTC; CDR3aa: CATSRDRPQNEQFF
j_gene: TRBJ1-1; d_gene: -; v_gene: TRBV20-1; abundance: once; CDR3nt: TGCAGTGCTGGAGTGACTGAAGCTTTCTTT; CDR3aa: CSAGVTEAFF
j_gene: TRBJ1-3; d_gene: -; v_gene: TRBV15; abundance: -; CDR3nt: TGTGCCACCAGCAGAGATCGGGTCACTGGAAACACCATATATTTT; CDR3aa: CATSRDRVTGNTIYF
j_gene: TRBJ2-7; d_gene: -; v_gene: TRBV5-1; abundance: -; CDR3nt: TGCGCCAGCAGCGTGGAATCAGGGGGGGCCTACGAGCAGTACTTC; CDR3aa: CASSVESGGAYEQYF
j_gene: TRBJ1-6; d_gene: -; v_gene: TRBV9; abundance: -; CDR3nt: TGTGCCAGCAGCGTAGATAATGAGAATTCACCCCTCCACTTT; CDR3aa: CASSVDNENSPLHF
j_gene: TRBJ1-6; d_gene: -; v_gene: TRBV12-3/TRBV12-4; abundance: -; CDR3nt: TGTGCCAGCAGTTTTGGTGATTCACCCCTCCACTTT; CDR3aa: CASSFGDSPLHF
j_gene: TRBJ1-1; d_gene: TRBD1; v_gene: TRBV7-9; abundance: -; CDR3nt: TGTGCCAGCTCCCCACGACCGACAGGGATGGGAACTGAAGCTTTCTTT; CDR3aa: CASSPRPTGMGTEAFF
j_gene: TRBJ1-1; d_gene: -; v_gene: TRBV19; abundance: many; CDR3nt: TGTGCCAGTAGTATAGATATCGGCACCTCAAAGGCTGAAGCTTTCTTT; CDR3aa: CASSIDIGTSKAEAFF
j_gene: TRBJ2-5; d_gene: -; v_gene: TRBV7-2; abundance: many; CDR3nt: TGTGCCAGCAGCTTAGGTTCCCCCTCCGGGGCGGAGACCCAGTACTTC; CDR3aa: CASSLGSPSGAETQYF